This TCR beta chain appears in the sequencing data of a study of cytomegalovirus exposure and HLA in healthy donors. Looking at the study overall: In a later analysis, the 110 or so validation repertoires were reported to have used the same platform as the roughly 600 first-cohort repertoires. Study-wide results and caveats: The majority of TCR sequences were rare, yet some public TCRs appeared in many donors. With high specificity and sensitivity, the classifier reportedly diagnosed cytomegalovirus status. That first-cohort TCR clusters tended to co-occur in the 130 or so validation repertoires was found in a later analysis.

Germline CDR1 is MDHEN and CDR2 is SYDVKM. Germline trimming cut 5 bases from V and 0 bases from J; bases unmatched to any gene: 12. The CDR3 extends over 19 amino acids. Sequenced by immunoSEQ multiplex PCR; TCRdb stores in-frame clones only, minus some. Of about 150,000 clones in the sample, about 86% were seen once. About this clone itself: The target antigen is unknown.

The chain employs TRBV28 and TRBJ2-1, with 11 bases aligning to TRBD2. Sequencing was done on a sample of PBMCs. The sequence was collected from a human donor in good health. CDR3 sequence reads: CASSGTSGTPRSSYNEQFF. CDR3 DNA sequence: TGTGCCAGCAGTGGGACTAGCGGAACTCCTAGAAGCTCCTACAATGAGCAGTTCTTC.